This entry describes one T cell receptor beta chain. The antigen remains unidentified. This entry belongs to a study of T cell responses to AZD1222 COVID-19 vaccine. Germline V CDR1 and CDR2: SGDLS, YYNGEE. V lost 4 bases, J lost 0 bases, and 6 bases stayed unmatched. The CDR3 totals 17 residues. General observations from the study: Increased Spike-specific TCR breadth and depth were observed after two AZD1222 doses.

Only in-frame clones appear in the TCRdb table, and some are missing; sequencing was by immunoSEQ multiplex PCR. The sample carries approximately 150,000 clones, roughly nine tenths recorded once. Here the sequenced sample was peripheral blood, taken 28 days after the second dose of the MenACWY control vaccine. The sequence came from an adult who received the MenACWY meningococcal vaccine as a control. The V and J genes are TRBV9 and TRBJ2-7; 14 nucleotides align to TRBD2. In DNA, the CDR3 is TGTGCCAGCAGCCCCGGACTAGCGGGAGGTTACTCCTACGAGCAGTACTTC. Protein product: CASSPGLAGGYSYEQYF.